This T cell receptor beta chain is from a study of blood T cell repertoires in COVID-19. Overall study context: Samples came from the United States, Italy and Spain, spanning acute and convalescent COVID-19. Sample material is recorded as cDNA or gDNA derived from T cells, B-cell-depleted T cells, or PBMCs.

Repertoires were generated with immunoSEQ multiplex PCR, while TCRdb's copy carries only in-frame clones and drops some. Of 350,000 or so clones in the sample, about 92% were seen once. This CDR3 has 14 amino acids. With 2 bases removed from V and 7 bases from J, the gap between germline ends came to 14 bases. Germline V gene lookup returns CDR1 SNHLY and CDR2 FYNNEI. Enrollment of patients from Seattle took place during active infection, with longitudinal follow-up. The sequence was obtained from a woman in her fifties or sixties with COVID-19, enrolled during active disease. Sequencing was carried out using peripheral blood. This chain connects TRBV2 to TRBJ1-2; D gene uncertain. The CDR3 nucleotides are TGTGCCAGCAGTGAAACCCTGAGGGTATCTGGCTACACCTTC. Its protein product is CASSETLRVSGYTF. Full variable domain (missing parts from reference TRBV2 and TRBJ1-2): EPEVTQTPSHQVTQMGQEVILRCVPISNHLYFYWYRQILGQKVEFLVSFYNNEISEKSEIFDDQFSVERPDGSNFTLKIRSTKLEDSAMYFCASSETLRVSGYTFGSGTRLTVV.